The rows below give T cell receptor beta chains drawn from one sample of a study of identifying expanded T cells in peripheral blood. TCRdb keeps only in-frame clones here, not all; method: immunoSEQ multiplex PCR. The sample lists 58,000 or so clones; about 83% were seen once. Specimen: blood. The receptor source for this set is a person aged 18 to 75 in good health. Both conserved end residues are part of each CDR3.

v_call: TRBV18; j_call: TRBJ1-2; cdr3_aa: CASSPLQRTRGDYGYTF
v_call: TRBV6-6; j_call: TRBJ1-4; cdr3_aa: CASSYFKTGKNEKLFF
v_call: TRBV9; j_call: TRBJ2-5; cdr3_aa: CASSARGGVQETQYF
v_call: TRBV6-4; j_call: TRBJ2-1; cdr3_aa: CASSDGPGGSHEQFF
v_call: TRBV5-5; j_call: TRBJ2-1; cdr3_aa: CASSLIAGGNNEQFF
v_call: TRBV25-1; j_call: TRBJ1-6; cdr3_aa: CASSEGGNSPLHF
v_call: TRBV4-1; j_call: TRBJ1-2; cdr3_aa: CASSQEEALGGYGYTF
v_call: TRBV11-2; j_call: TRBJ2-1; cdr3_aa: CASSPLAGRDEQFF
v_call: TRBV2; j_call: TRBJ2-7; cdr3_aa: CASGTNAYEQYF
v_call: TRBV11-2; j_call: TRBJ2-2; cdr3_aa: CASSLERPPAGELFF
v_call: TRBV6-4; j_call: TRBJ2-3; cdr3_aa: CASSDSFSGPDTQYF
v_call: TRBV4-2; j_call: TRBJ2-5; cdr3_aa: CASSQAGPKETQYF
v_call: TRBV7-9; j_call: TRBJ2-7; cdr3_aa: CASSLSGASSYEQYF
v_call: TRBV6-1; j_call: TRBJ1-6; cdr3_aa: CASRRGNSPLHF
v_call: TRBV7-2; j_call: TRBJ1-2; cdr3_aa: CASSLVFGGGRGYTF
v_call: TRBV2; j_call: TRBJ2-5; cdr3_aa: CASSELEETQYF
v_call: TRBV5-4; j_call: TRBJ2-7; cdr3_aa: CASSPGLRTLEQYF
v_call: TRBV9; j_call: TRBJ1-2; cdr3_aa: CASSGPGSSYGYTF
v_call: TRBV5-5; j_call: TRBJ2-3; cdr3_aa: CASSSDRGPDTQYF
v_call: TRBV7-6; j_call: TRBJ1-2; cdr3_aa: CASSSQGQGLYGYTF
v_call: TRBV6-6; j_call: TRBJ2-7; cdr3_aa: CASSFAPGLEQYF
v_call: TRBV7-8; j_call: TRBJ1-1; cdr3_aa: CASSFTGGGKPAAFF
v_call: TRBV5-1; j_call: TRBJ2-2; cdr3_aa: CASSPDRGLSGELFF
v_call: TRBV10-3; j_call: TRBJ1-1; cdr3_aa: CAISGGTGATEAFF
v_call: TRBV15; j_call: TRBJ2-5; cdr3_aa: CATSHGDPGKATQYF
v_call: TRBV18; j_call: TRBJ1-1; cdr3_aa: CASSPWNTEAFF
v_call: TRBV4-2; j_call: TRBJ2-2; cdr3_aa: CASSHPTTTGELFF
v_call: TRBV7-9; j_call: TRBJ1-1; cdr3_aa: CASSLQGGNTEAFF
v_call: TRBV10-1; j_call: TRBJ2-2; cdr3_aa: CASSGGGTGELFF
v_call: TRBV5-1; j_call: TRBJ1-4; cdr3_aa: CASSLSGATNEKLFF
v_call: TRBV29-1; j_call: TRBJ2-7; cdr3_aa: CSVSSLAVGYEQYF
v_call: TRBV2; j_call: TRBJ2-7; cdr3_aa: CASSDRGYEQYF
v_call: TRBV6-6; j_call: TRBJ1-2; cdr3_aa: CASSLNRQNYGYTF
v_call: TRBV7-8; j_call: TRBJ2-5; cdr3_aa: CASSSPLLAGGETQYF
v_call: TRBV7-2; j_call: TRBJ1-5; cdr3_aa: CASSPRPTGSIQPQHF
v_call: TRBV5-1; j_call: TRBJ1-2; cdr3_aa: CASSLEQGPTNYGYTF
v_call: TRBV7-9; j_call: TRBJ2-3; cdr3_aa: CASSPRGDYTDTQYF
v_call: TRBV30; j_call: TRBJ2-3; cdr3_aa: CAWKRDTDTQYF
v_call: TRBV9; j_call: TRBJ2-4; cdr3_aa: CASSVGPNAGTGAFENIQYF
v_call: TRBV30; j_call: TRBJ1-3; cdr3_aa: CAWSDTYRSGNTIYF
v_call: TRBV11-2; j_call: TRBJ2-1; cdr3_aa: CASRRPGTNNEQFF
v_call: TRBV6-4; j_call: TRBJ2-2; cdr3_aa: CASIGGFSGREPPTGELFF
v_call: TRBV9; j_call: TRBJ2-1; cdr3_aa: CASSVVSGNHNEQFF
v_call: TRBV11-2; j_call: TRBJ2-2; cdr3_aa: CASSLIAGSTGELFF
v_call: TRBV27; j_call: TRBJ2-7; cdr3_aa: CASSLTDTYEQYF
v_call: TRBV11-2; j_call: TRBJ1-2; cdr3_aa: CASSSNRAQGGYTF
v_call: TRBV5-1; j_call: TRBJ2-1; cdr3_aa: CASSPPSGGSVEQFF
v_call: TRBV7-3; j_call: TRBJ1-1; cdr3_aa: CASSSGGNTEAFF
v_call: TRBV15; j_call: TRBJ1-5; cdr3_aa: CATSPRRSNQPQHF
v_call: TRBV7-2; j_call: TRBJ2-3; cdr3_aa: CASSSNRDRGADTQYF
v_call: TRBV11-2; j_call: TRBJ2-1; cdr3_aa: CASSLVRAGTGFINEQFF